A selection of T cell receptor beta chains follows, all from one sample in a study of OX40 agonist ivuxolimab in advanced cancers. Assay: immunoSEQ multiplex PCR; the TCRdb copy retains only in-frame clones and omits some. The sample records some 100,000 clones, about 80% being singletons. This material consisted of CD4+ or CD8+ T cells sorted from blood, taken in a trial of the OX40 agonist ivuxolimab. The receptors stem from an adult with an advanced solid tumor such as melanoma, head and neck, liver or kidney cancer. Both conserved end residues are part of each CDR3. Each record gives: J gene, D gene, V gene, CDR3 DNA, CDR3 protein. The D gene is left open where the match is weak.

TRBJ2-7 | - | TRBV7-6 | TGTGCCAGCAGCGAGGAGAGGGCGGGACTCTCCTACGAGCAGTACTTC | CASSEERAGLSYEQYF
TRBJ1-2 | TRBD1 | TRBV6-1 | TGTGCCACCTCGACCGCCGGACAGGGCTTTTATGGCTACACCTTC | CATSTAGQGFYGYTF
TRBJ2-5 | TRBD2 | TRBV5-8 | TGTGCCAGCAGCTCTGGGACTAGCGGGCCGATCGTGGGAGAGACCCAGTACTTC | CASSSGTSGPIVGETQYF
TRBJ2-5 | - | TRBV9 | TGTGCCAGCAGCGTAGCGGGGGCCGGACAGACCCAGTACTTC | CASSVAGAGQTQYF
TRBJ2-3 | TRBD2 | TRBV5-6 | TGTGCCAGCAGCAGGAGGGGACTAGCGGGAGTAGATACGCAGTATTTT | CASSRRGLAGVDTQYF
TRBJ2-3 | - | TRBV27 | TGTGCCAGCAGCCAGCCCCAAACAGATACGCAGTATTTT | CASSQPQTDTQYF
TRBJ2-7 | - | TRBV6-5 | TGTGCCAGCAGTTACACGGGCAGCTATTACGAGCAGTACTTC | CASSYTGSYYEQYF
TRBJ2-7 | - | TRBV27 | TGTGCCAGCAGTTTATCTACAGGGCCGTCCTACGAGCAGTACTTC | CASSLSTGPSYEQYF
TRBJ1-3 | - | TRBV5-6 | TGTGCCAGCAGCTTCAAGGGATCCGGAAACACCATATATTTT | CASSFKGSGNTIYF
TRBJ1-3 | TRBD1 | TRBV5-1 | TGCGCCAGCAGCTTGGAAGCTGGGACAGCTGGAAACACCATATATTTT | CASSLEAGTAGNTIYF
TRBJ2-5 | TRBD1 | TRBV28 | TGTGCCAGCAGCAAACCGGGACAGGGACAAGAGACCCAGTACTTC | CASSKPGQGQETQYF
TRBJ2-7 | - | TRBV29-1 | TGCAGCGTTGAAGATCCTGGATACGAGCAGTACTTC | CSVEDPGYEQYF